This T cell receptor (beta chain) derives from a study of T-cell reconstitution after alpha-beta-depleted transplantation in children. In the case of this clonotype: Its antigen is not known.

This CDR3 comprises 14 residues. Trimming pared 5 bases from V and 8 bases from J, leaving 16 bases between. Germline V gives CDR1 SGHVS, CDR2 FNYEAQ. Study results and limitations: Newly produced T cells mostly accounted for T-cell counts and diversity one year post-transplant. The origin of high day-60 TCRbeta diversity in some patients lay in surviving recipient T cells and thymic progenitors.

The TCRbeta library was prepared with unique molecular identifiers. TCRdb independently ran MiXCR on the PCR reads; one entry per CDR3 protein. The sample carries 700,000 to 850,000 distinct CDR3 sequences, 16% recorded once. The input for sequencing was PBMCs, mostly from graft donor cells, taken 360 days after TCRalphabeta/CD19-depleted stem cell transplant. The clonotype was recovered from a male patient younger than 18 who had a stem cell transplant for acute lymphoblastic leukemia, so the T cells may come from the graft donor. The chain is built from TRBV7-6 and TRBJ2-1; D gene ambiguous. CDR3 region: CASSPLSQFHEQFF. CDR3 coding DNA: TGTGCCAGCAGCCCTCTAAGTCAGTTCCATGAGCAGTTCTTC.